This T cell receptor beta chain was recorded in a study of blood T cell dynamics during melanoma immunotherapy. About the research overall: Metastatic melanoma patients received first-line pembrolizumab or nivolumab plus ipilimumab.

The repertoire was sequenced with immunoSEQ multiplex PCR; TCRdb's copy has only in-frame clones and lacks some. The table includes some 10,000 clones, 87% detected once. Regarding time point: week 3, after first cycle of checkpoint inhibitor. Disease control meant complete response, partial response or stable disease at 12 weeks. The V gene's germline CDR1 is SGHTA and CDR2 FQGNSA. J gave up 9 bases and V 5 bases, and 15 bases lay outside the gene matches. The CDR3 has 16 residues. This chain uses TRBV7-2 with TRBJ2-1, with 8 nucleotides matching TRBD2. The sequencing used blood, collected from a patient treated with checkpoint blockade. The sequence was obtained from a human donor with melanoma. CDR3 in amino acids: CASSPFQRGTLGEQFF. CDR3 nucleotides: TGTGCCAGCAGCCCTTTTCAGCGGGGGACCCTTGGTGAGCAGTTCTTC.